This T cell receptor beta chain was captured by sequencing in a study of shared clonotypes between healthy human individuals (dated by TCRdb to 2019 to 2021). Looking at the study overall: A couple of women and a few men aged 18 to 49 years were included in the cohort. For each donor, CD4 naive and CD4 memory were each run on three plates, CD8 naive on two plates, and CD8 memory on one plate. To estimate repertoire size and how much clonotypes are shared between individuals, the study performed deep sequencing of blood TCR repertoires from five healthy adults. To increase sequencing depth and limit assay-specific biases, different laboratories used diverse techniques to prepare libraries and sequence TCR repertoires. Each donor's leukapheresis produced roughly between about 0.8 and 8.9 billion PBMCs. The investigation overall reported the following: Sampling was restricted to blood, and TCR repertoires in tissues likely differ from the TCR repertoires found in blood. Based on pairwise subsampling, the degree of clonotype sharing among donors was expected to be affected by sequencing depth. Approximately 5% of naive CD4, 3.5% of naive CD8, roughly 2.4% of memory CD4, and 0.4% of memory CD8 clonotypes were shared across several donors. Even with the large sequencing depth, rarefaction of the sorted-subset datasets indicated that sequencing was incomplete. The genetic and exposure-history diversity represented was limited by the small number of donors. Compared with non-shared clonotypes, the clonotypes found in all four sorted-subset donors had higher generation probabilities. Naive subsets generally had larger estimated clonotype richness than memory subsets did.

The CDR3 goes from the cysteine to the phenylalanine over 15 residues. The sequence is cut down to CDR3 DNA, 45 bases in frame from base 1. Trimming removed 5 bases from V and 6 bases from J, leaving 19 bases between the germline ends. From the germline V gene, CDR1 is SQVTM and CDR2 is ANQGSEA. Using the deep immunoSEQ assay, TCR CDR3 regions were amplified from genomic DNA by multiplex PCR. For each cell subset, the extracted genomic DNA was distributed evenly across all wells of several immunoSEQ 96-well plates, and each plate served as one replicate. Each replicate PCR for sorted subsets received 150 to 250 ng genomic DNA, equal to roughly 30,000 T cell genomes. Purified libraries were measured with a Qubit 3.0 fluorometer, size-checked on a Bioanalyzer 2100, and measured again with the KAPA Library Quantification kit. Every immunoSEQ 96-well plate was sequenced on a dedicated single-read 150-cycle Illumina NextSeq 550 flow cell. On the study's bioinformatics: Because only junctional sequences without quality scores were contained in the immunoSEQ output, filtering matching that applied to full-length reads could not be performed. To assign V/J genes and CDR3, sequences were annotated using PyIR, a Python wrapper for IgBLAST v1.9, with IMGT germline references. Reads were filtered out if the reads had weak V/J assignments (E-value above 1e-6), no CDR3, stop codons, out-of-frame junctions, or ambiguous translated residues. V3J clonotypes were defined by identical inferred V gene, J gene, and CDR3 amino acid sequence. The percentage overlap between two repertoires was calculated by dividing the number of shared unique clonotypes by the size of the smaller repertoire. Richness of each repertoire was evaluated using RTK rarefaction, the Chao1 estimator, and Recon v2.1 estimates of unobserved clonotypes. Generation probabilities were computed with OLGA for all TCRbeta clonotypes obtained by the gDNA method from four donors. In its TCRdb copy, this immuneACCESS table keeps in-frame sequences only and misses some clones. Where compared with another copy, unresolved V genes explain less than half of these, and the others have no known cause. V and J calls and clone size are those listed in that table; D and trimming were worked out from the DNA. The sample profile shows about 1 million clones; about 75% of them were found once. The top ten clones comprise 1.4% of the sample.

This clone was found once. The antigen this receptor binds is unknown. Base qualities are not recorded, but no much larger clone differs from it by a single base. Healthy HIV-negative adults with no recently reported acute infections or vaccinations were included as donors. All donors were Caucasian adults living in Nashville, Tennessee, USA. Magnetic negative selection was used to enrich CD4+ T cells, after which naive cells were positively selected on CD45RA and the negative fraction became the memory subset. Blood was collected by leukapheresis, and PBMCs were isolated by Ficoll-Histopaque density gradient centrifugation and then cryopreserved in liquid nitrogen vapor phase. Purity and quantity of every magnetically sorted T cell population were checked by analytical flow cytometry. Genomic DNA was isolated from every sorted fraction and measured by UV absorbance on a Nanodrop 2000c.

The clonotype originates from a man between 18 and 35 years old in good health. The rearranged chain carries TRBV29-1 and TRBJ2-2, with no reliable assignment of the D segment. The sequenced material came from memory CD4+ T cells sorted from blood. The sample's cell subset or site label is to be understood as: CD45RA-negative fraction. The DNA is as follows: TGCAGCGTTCGTATAACCCCCAGCGTCGCCGGGGAGCTGTTTTTT. It is translated as CSVRITPSVAGELFF.